This TCR beta chain was found in a study of blood T cell repertoires in COVID-19 (dated by TCRdb to about 2020). For context, the study as a whole: Collaborator samples came from the United States, Italy and Spain and covered acute and convalescent phases of COVID-19. The prospective study material was composed of cDNA or gDNA derived from T cells, B-cell-depleted T cells, or PBMCs. Subjects who had been exposed to COVID-19, were actively infected with it, or had recovered from it provided the deeply sampled blood TCRbeta repertoires that made up the dataset. A freely available public database, intended as a resource for researchers studying the immune response to SARS-CoV-2, is where the repertoires were released. Samples came from the ongoing ImmuneRACE study (first 160 participants) plus 1,254 subjects from 6 global collaborators. The sample metadata nearly always contained a de-identified subject ID, COVID-19 status, age in years and sex. Where HLA class I and class II types were available, the types were taken from metadata supplied by the sample provider, not from assay-based typing. What the authors observed across the whole study: The quantity of clinical and demographic metadata differed by source and by participant and was supplied without curation.

As encoded in the germline V gene, CDR1 is MGHRA while CDR2 is YSYEKL. The germline V end is reduced by 0 bases and the J end by 6 bases; junction bases left unmatched: 7. Measured from the cysteine to the phenylalanine, the CDR3 is 15 residues long. Left in the record is the CDR3 DNA by itself, 45 bases read in frame from the first base. Collaborating institutions collected whole blood in K2EDTA tubes following their own protocols. For TCRbeta analysis, collaborator samples were shipped as frozen whole blood, as isolated PBMCs, or as DNA extracted from either sample type. The immunoSEQ Assay, a bias-controlled multiplex PCR, was used to amplify TCRbeta CDR3 regions from genomic DNA. From the authors' description of their analysis: Within the assay, amplification of reference gene primers was used to estimate how many nucleated cells each sample contained. Sequence reads were collapsed and filtered to measure the absolute abundance of every unique TCRbeta CDR3 rearrangement. For each sample, productive Simpson clonality was calculated as the square root of Simpson's diversity index over productive rearrangements. TCRdb mirrors the immuneACCESS table, restricted to in-frame sequences. Some clones are absent from its copies; in checked studies, under half trace to an unresolved V gene, and the reason for the others is unknown. D and trimming were read from the DNA, whereas the V and J calls and clone size are those reported in that table. The sample includes 70,000 to 95,000 clones, with over 90% observed a single time. The ten largest make up about 4.7% of the sample.

Worth noting for this clone: Its antigen remains undetermined. Base qualities are missing; no much larger clone stands one base away.

Sequencing was done on a sample of peripheral blood. The TCR sequence derives from a human donor with active COVID-19. The donor label of this sample is uncertain. The rearrangement joined TRBV4-1 to TRBJ2-7, and TRBD1 aligns with 8 junction nucleotides. The encoded CDR3 is CASSQEARGLGEQYF. The DNA sequence is TGCGCCAGCAGCCAAGAGGCCAGGGGGCTGGGCGAGCAGTACTTC.